The TCR beta chain under discussion was sequenced for a study of T-cell reconstitution after alpha-beta-depleted transplantation in children. Whole-study findings and limits: Surviving recipient T cells and thymic progenitors underlay high day-60 TCRbeta diversity in some patients. Roughly two months post-transplant, alpha-beta T cells reportedly originated from several hundred graft clones that had expanded.

The sample holds many counts of this clonotype. Antigen: not known. A TCRbeta library incorporating unique molecular identifiers was prepared. TCRdb passed the PCR reads through MiXCR, listing each CDR3 protein once. In the table there are about a million distinct CDR3 sequences, roughly 29% of which are singletons. Trimming left V 2 bases short and J 0 bases short, with 15 bases between. Germline V lookup: CDR1 MNHEY, CDR2 SMNVEV (reference sequence). This CDR3 is built from 17 residues. This chain uses TRBV27 with TRBJ2-3; D may be TRBD2 (5 bases). The input for sequencing was PBMCs, mostly from graft donor cells, taken 360 days after TCRalphabeta/CD19-depleted stem cell transplant. This TCR came from a boy under two years old who had a stem cell transplant for SCID, so the T cells may come from the graft donor. The CDR3, as DNA: TGTGCCAGCAGTTTACGCCTACTAGGTGCGAGCACAGATACGCAGTATTTT. Translated: CASSLRLLGASTDTQYF.